The present entry profiles one TCR beta chain with its context. Its cognate antigen has yet to be identified. The sample holds no much larger clone one base away, and base qualities are not on file. The method behind the library was RT-PCR. The sample was run on an Illumina HiSeq 2500. The public reads were run again by TCRdb, first through fastp at Q25 and then through MiXCR, and only productive beta chains were kept. For every CDR3 protein sequence, its rows merge into one entry that carries the most common genes and DNA. The sample table lists more than 500,000 distinct CDR3 sequences, around 10% of them with a count of one. In total, the top ten clones hold 9.5% to 11% of the sample. This sample stems from a study of response to subunit inactivated influenza vaccine (dated by TCRdb to the late 2010s). About the full investigation: Deep quantitative profiling of the T cell receptor repertoire was used in the study to follow responses to a trivalent subunit inactivated influenza vaccine. What the work shows at the level of the full study, not this receptor alone: According to the authors, only a limited number of new T cells may be recruited by each seasonal influenza vaccination.

This sample also belongs to another study, concerning T cells expressing NK-cell markers. As the second paper documents: The TCR beta cDNA libraries were made using 5'RACE template switching, a step that added both a universal primer site and unique molecular identifiers. In sorted CD3+CD56+NKG2C+, CD3+CD56+NKG2C- and CD3+CD56-NKG2C+ T-cell subsets from several donors, TCR beta-chain repertoires were profiled. Of the eight sequenced donors, seven were found to be HCMV-seropositive and one was found to be HCMV-seronegative. In several experiments an anti-gammadeltaTCR antibody was added to restrict sorting to alphabetaTCR-expressing T cells. In over five donors, the dominant CD3+CD56+NKG2C+ clonotypes were found to rank among the top 10 CD8+ clonotypes and to make up about 1.0-7.0% of CD8+ T cells. Those dominant clonotypes were again the most abundant among CD3+CD56-NKG2C+ cells in a handful of donors, at roughly 25-60.1%. Whether the expanded NKG2C-expressing T cell clones were specific for HCMV antigens was left unclear. The study sequenced eight donors, all healthy volunteers chosen at random: three men and five women. HCMV-specific IgG was detected in serum with a commercial ELISA kit to determine HCMV serostatus. Ficoll density gradient centrifugation was used to isolate peripheral blood mononuclear cells from blood. For roughly 6 donors, bulk peripheral blood T-cell repertoires were additionally sequenced from unsorted PBMC. Synthesis of cDNA was primed from the TCR beta constant segment and was followed by two consecutive PCR amplification steps. The libraries were sequenced on Illumina HiSeq 2000/2500, MiSeq or NextSeq, producing 2 x 150 bp reads. MIGEC handled demultiplexing of the reads and grouping by UMI, while MiTCR was used to assemble and quantify clonotypes. To exclude erroneous sequences, any TCR cDNA sequence not supported by at least two reads was discarded. The tcR package was used for downstream repertoire analysis, and clonotypes were matched across fractions by CDR3 nucleotide sequence plus V segment. VDJmatch was used to annotate antigen specificity against VDJdb, with one amino acid substitution in CDR3 permitted.

The sequence was collected from a man aged 45-65 years who received an inactivated influenza vaccine. Donor details come from another sample of the same person, matched by shared clones. The sequences come from PBMCs from blood, collected on the day of vaccination.

CDR3 reads: CASSWETGYNSPLHF. DNA sequence: TGTGCCAGCAGCTGGGAGACAGGCTATAATTCACCCCTCCACTTT. The chain is assembled from TRBV7-8 and TRBJ1-6; a weak D assignment points to TRBD1 (6 bases agree). Reading from cysteine to phenylalanine, the CDR3 counts 15 amino acids. Of the read, only the CDR3 DNA is kept; its 45 bases are in frame from base 1. CDR1 SGHVS and CDR2 FQNEAQ are derived from the germline V gene. The junction carries 10 bases between V and J, which are trimmed by 4 bases and 3 bases respectively.